The clone carrying this T cell receptor (beta chain) appeared once. Its matching antigen is unknown. These data belong to a study of shared clonotypes between healthy human individuals. Study-wide background: CD8 memory received one plate per donor, CD8 naive two, CD4 memory three and CD4 naive three.

The study's findings and limits: Around 5.4% of naive CD4 clonotypes were common to a handful of donors. When compared with the clonotypes that were shared by all four sorted-subset donors, the non-shared clonotypes turned out to have lower generation probabilities.

Each subset's genomic DNA was shared equally among a number of immunoSEQ plates. Here immunoSEQ multiplex PCR was the method, and the copy in TCRdb shows in-frame clones only, minus some. This sample yields about 2.4 million clones, of which more than 85% are seen a single time; about 0.38% belongs to the top ten. The germline V and J ends were trimmed by 5 bases and 6 bases, with 16 bases remaining between them. CDR1 LNHNV and CDR2 YYDKDF come from the germline V gene (reference sequence). The CDR3 consists of 15 residues. This receptor was identified in a man aged 18-30 years in good health. Some clones in this sample may be carry-over from other donors' samples. Sequenced material: naive CD4+ T cells from PBMCs. Subset given: CD45RA+ positively selected. V usage is TRBV15 and J usage is TRBJ2-2; D possibly corresponds to TRBD2 (5 bases). CDR3 nucleotides: TGTGCCACCAGCGGCGGACTCACCAATCCCGGGGAGCTGTTTTTT. Translation: CATSGGLTNPGELFF.